The 3 T cell receptor beta chains listed next were all sequenced from one sample in a study of monozygotic twins with inflammatory bowel disease (dated by TCRdb to between 2018 and 2021). Receptor libraries were prepared by 5' RACE. Sequencing relied on an Illumina HiSeq 2500. The reads, reprocessed by TCRdb, yield one row per CDR3 protein sequence and no DNA. This specimen's table enumerates fewer than 450,000 distinct CDR3 sequences. The ten largest clones capture 2% to 3% of the sample. Sequenced: blood. The receptor set was obtained from a human donor with ulcerative colitis or Crohn's disease, or a healthy co-twin of an affected twin (not recorded which).

The chain couples TRBV5-4 to TRBJ1-2. CDR1 and CDR2 (germline): SGHNT, YYREEE (reference sequence). The CDR3 spans 13 residues. CDR3 protein: CASSLDTTGEGYF.

CDR3 amino acids: CASNLDVSLSAQHF. This rearrangement joins TRBV6-1 to TRBJ1-5; without DNA, the TCRdb call of TRBD1 cannot be checked. Germline values: CDR1 MNHNS, CDR2 SASEGT. This CDR3 is built from 14 residues.

CDR3 residues: CASSLPGLAGVGEQFF. The rearrangement joins TRBV23-1 to TRBJ2-1; TCRdb gives TRBD2 as the D gene, but with no DNA this cannot be confirmed. Being an ORF, TRBV23-1 has a function that is uncertain. The CDR3 is made up of 16 amino acids.